This T cell receptor (beta chain) appears in the sequencing data of a study of blood T cell repertoires in COVID-19. Looking at the study overall: Both acute and convalescent COVID-19 samples were obtained from the United States, Italy and Spain.

As originally analysed: Reference gene primer amplification gave estimated nucleated cell counts. Sequencing was performed with immunoSEQ multiplex PCR; in TCRdb, only in-frame clones are kept and a portion is missing. The V and J calls and clone size come from that table; D and trimming were worked out from the DNA. The data contain approximately 210,000 clones, about 91% of them singletons. After removal of 8 bases from V and 0 bases from J, the junction contained 6 bases not matched to a gene. Germline values: CDR1 SNHLY, CDR2 FYNNEI. The CDR3 is made up of 14 amino acids. In this sample, this clone turned up a few times. This sample also contains other DNA sequences that code for the same CDR3.

The TCR sequence derives from a middle-aged woman with acute or convalescent COVID-19. The chain joins TRBV2 to TRBJ2-7; the match to TRBD1 covers 8 bases. The specimen was peripheral blood. Here the CDR3 DNA reads TGTGCCAGCCTCCGGGACAGGAGCTCCTACGAGCAGTACGTC. Translated, it gives CASLRDRSSYEQYV.